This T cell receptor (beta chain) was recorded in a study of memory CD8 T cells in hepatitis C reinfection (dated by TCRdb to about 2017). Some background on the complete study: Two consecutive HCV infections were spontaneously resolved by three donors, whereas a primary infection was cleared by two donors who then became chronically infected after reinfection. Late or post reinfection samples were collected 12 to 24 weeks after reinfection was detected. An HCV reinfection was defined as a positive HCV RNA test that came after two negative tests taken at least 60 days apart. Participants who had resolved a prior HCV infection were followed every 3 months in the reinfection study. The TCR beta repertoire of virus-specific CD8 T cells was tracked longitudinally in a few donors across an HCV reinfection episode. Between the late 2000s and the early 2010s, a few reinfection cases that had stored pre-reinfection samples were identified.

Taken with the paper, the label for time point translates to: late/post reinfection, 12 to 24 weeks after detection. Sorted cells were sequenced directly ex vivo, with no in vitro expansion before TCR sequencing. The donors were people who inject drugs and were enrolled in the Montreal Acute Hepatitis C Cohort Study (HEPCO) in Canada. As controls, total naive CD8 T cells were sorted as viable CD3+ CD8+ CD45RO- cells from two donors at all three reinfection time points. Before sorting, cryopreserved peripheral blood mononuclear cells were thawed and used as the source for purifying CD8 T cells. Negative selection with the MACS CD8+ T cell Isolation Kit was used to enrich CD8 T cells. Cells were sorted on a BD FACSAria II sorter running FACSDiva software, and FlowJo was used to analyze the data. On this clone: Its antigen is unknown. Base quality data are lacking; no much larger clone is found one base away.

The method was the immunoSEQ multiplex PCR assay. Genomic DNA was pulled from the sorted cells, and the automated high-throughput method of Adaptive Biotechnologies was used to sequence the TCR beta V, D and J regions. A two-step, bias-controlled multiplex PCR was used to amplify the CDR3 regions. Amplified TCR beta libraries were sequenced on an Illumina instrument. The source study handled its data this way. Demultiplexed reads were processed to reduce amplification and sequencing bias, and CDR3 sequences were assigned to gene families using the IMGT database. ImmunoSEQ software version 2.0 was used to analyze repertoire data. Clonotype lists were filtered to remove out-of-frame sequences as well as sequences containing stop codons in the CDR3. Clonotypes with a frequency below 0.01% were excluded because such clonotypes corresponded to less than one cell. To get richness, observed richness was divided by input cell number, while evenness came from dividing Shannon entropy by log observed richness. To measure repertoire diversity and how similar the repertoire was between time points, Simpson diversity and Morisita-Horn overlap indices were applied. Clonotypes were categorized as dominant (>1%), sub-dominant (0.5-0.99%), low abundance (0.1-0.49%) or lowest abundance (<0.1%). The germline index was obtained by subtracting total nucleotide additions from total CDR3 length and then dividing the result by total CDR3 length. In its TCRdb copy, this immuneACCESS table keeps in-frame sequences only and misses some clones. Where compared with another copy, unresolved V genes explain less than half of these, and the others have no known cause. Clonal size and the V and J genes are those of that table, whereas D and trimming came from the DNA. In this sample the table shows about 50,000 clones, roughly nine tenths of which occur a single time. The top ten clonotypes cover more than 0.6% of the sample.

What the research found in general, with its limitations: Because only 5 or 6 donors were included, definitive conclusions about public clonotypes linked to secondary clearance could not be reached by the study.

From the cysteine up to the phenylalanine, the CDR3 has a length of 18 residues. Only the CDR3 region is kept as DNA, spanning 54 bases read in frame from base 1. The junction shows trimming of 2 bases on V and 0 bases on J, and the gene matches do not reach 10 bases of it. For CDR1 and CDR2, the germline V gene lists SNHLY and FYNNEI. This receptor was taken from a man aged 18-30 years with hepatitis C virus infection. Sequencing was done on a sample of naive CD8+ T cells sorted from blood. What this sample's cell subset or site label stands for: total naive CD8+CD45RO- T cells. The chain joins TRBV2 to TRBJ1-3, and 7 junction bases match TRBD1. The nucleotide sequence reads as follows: TGTGCCAGCAGTGAACGGGGACAGATATTCTACTCTGGAAACACCATATATTTT. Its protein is CASSERGQIFYSGNTIYF.